This T cell receptor beta chain derives from a study of T cell changes during pregnancy in multiple sclerosis. Trimming cost V 0 bases and J 6 bases, with 11 bases left between them. The germline gives CDR1 SEHNR, CDR2 FQNEAQ (reference sequence). The CDR3 covers 14 residues. Sequencing was performed with immunoSEQ multiplex PCR; in TCRdb, only in-frame clones are kept and a portion is missing. In the table there are under 65,000 clones, 75% to 95% of which are singletons. The material was peripheral blood, obtained after pregnancy. This chain joins TRBV7-9 and TRBJ2-5, with D possibly matching TRBD2 (6 bases). This TCR came from a female donor in good health, enrolled as a control in a pregnancy study. As DNA, the CDR3 is TGTGCCAGCAGCTTAGCGAACGGCGGGAAGACCCAGTACTTC. Translation gives CASSLANGGKTQYF.